This record covers a single T cell receptor beta chain. The sample is drawn from a study of T cells expressing NK-cell markers. CDR3 length equals 13 residues. Germline CDR1 MNHNS, CDR2 SASEGT. TCRdb reprocessed the 5' RACE reads and stores each CDR3 protein as one record, lacking DNA. This listing includes roughly 180,000 distinct CDR3 sequences. The rearrangement uses TRBV6-1 and TRBJ2-7. This sequence originates from a woman aged 18 to 75 in good health. Sequencing was carried out using blood T cells: a sorted CD56 or NKG2C T cell subset, CD4+ or CD8+ T cells, or bulk PBMC T cells (not recorded which). The CDR3: CASSPNTYYEQYF.